This TCR beta chain derives from a study of blood T cell repertoires in COVID-19. Study information: The samples span acute and convalescent COVID-19 from the United States, Italy and Spain. The analysed material was cDNA or gDNA that came from T cells, B-cell-depleted T cells, or PBMCs.

The table came from immunoSEQ multiplex PCR; TCRdb's copy has only in-frame clones and leaves some out. The sample contains approximately 200,000 clones, 84% of which appear only once. Material: peripheral blood. The sequence was collected from a woman aged 55-70 years who had recovered from COVID-19.

CDR3 DNA sequence: TGCGCCAGCAGCCAAGATCACAGAGCTCTCATTATAGAGCAGTACTTC. This codes for CASSQDHRALIIEQYF. V gene TRBV4-1 combines with J gene TRBJ2-7, with D uncertain. The germline V gene encodes CDR1 MGHRA and CDR2 YSYEKL. The CDR3 loop spans 16 amino acids. V lost 0 bases and J lost 7, with 19 bases in between.